The clone carrying this T cell receptor beta chain was seen only once. What it recognizes is unknown. cDNA came from about 0.5 to 1 ug RNA primed by random hexamers. Amplification of TCR beta CDR3 across 54 Vbeta and 13 Jbeta was performed with immunoSEQ multiplex PCR. TCRdb called the immunoSEQ multiplex PCR reads again in MiXCR, with one record for every CDR3 protein. Altogether 180,000 or so distinct CDR3 sequences are present, about 94% being singletons, with the ten largest covering approximately 0.098%. This entry is derived from a study of CD8 T cells in Susac syndrome. Study outcomes and limitations: Acknowledgment was made by the study that its TCR sequencing and HLA analysis involved a relatively small number of individuals.

Per the germline V gene, CDR1 is SQVTM and CDR2 is ANQGSEA. V was trimmed by 2 bases and J by 5 bases, leaving 13 bases between them. CDR3 length equals 14 residues. Sequencing of TCR beta drew on CD8+ and CD4+ T cells from blood. Negative isolation was used for CD8+ and CD4+ T cells, and FACS enrichment was applied to TEMRA cells. The specimen sequenced was CD4+ T cells from PBMCs. The gene calls are TRBV29-1 and TRBJ2-1; tentative D call: TRBD1 (5 bases). The TCR sequence derives from a human donor in good health. The CDR3 protein is CSVEKGIFDNEQFF. CDR3 in DNA: TGCAGCGTTGAAAAGGGGATATTTGACAATGAGCAGTTCTTC.